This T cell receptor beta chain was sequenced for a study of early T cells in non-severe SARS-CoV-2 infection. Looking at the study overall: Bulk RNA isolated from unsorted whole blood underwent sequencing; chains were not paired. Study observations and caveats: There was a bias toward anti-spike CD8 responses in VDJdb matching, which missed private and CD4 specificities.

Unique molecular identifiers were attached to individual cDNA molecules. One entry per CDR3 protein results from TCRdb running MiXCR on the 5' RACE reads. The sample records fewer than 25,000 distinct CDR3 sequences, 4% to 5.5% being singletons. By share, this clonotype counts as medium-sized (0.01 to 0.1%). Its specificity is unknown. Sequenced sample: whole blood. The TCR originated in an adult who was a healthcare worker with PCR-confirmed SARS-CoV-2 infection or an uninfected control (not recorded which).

The CDR3 coding sequence is TGTGCCAGCAGTTTCCAGCCGAGAGGAGGTTCACCCCTCCACTTT. Translating gives CASSFQPRGGSPLHF. The J gene is TRBJ1-6, the V gene TRBV12-3 or TRBV12-4; D gene ambiguous. This CDR3 region has 15 residues. V lost 3 bases, J lost 9 bases, and 15 bases lay in between.